The clone carrying this TCR beta chain is categorized as medium-sized (0.01 to 0.1%). Its antigen is still unknown. TRB rearrangements spanning V, D and J were amplified using mixed TRB-A/B primers. TCRdb redid the calling of the multiplex PCR reads with MiXCR, one entry per CDR3 protein. The sample yields 9,500 to 15,000 distinct CDR3 sequences, about 31% seen once. This entry comes from a study of T cell repertoires in aging, cancer and after chemotherapy. Study observations and caveats: Healthy donors lost TCR diversity with age mainly through richness, cancer patients through richness and evenness. Age-matched healthy donors had significantly more diverse, less clonal blood TCR repertoires than untreated cancer patients.

Germline values: CDR1 LNHNV, CDR2 YYDKDF (reference sequence). The CDR3 consists of 20 residues. The trim removed 0 bases at V and 4 bases at J, leaving 15 bases unmatched. TCR beta rearrangements were amplified from peripheral blood genomic DNA. The chain has TRBV15 and TRBJ2-6, with 7 bases identical to TRBD1. Input material: blood. The receptor was derived from a human donor in good health. The donor label of this sample is uncertain. The CDR3 nucleotides read TGTGCCACCAGCAGAGATCCCCCTGCCTCCAGGGGGTCAGGGGCCAACGTCCTGACTTTC. It is translated as CATSRDPPASRGSGANVLTF.